Presented here are 28 T cell receptor beta chains from one specimen sequenced in a study of shared clonotypes between healthy human individuals. Produced via immunoSEQ multiplex PCR; TCRdb's table is partial and in-frame only. The table lists approximately 470,000 clones, almost 80% of them singletons. What was sequenced was PBMCs. These receptors all come from a woman in her thirties or forties in good health. Some clones in this sample may be carry-over from other donors' samples.

The rearrangement uses TRBV2 and TRBJ2-5; the D gene is possibly TRBD2 (5 bases). The CDR3 contains 13 residues. The V end lost 6 bases, the J end lost 2 bases, and 10 bases lay between the germline ends. Germline V lookup: CDR1 SNHLY, CDR2 FYNNEI. The DNA for the CDR3 is TGTGCCAGCAGCCCCCGGGAACAAGAGACCCAGTACTTC. It codes for CASSPREQETQYF.

The chain couples TRBV29-1 to TRBJ2-3; D is possibly TRBD2 (7 bases). CDR1 and CDR2 (germline): SQVTM, ANQGSEA. The ends were cut back, 7 bases at V and 3 bases at J, with 17 bases in the middle. This CDR3 is built from 14 residues. The DNA for the CDR3 is TGCAGCGCTGAGGGGGGAGGGCGGACAGATACGCAGTATTTT. It specifies CSAEGGGRTDTQYF.

The chain is built from TRBV30 and TRBJ2-4; TRBD1 aligns across 9 bases. V lost 4 bases and J lost 1; bases outside the gene matches: 2. The CDR3 runs 14 residues. Germline CDR1 and CDR2: GTSNPN and SVGIG (reference sequence). Written as DNA, the CDR3 is TGTGCCTGGACGACAGGGGGGGCCAAAAACATTCAGTACTTC. This gives the protein CAWTTGGAKNIQYF.

This clone has more than one count but fewer than ten. The rearrangement uses TRBV6-5 and TRBJ1-2, with 9 bases that match TRBD1. There are 14 residues in the CDR3. Germline-derived CDR1 and CDR2 are MNHEY and SVGAGI. V trimming: 6 bases; J trimming: 4 bases; junction bases outside the gene matches: 6. Written as DNA, the CDR3 is TGTGCCAGCAGGATACCGGGACAGGGCTATGGCTACACCTTC. Its protein is CASRIPGQGYGYTF.

This sequence joins TRBV10-3 and TRBJ2-5, with 12 bases matching TRBD2. This CDR3 comprises 15 residues. Germline V gene sequence: CDR1 ENHRY, CDR2 SYGVKD. Germline trimming cut 5 bases from V and 2 bases from J; bases unmatched to any gene: 3. This chain's CDR3 is CAISRTSGAQETQYF. Here the CDR3 DNA reads TGTGCCATCAGTAGGACTAGCGGGGCACAAGAGACCCAGTACTTC.

J is TRBJ2-1 and V is TRBV10-3, with D perhaps given as TRBD1 or TRBD2 (5 bases each). Germline loops: CDR1 ENHRY, CDR2 SYGVKD. The V end was cut by 3 bases, the J end by 8 bases, with 11 bases between. CDR3 length: 13 residues. CDR3 coding DNA: TGTGCCATCAGTGAATCCCGGGGCCATGAGCAGTTCTTC. Protein: CAISESRGHEQFF.

This clone has just a few counts. The DNA of the CDR3 is TGTGCCAGCAGCTACGGGACAGGGGGCTACGAGCAGTACTTC. Its translation is CASSYGTGGYEQYF. The chain couples TRBV9 to TRBJ2-7, with 11 bases matching TRBD1. There are 14 residues in the CDR3. CDR1 is SGDLS, CDR2 YYNGEE, per germline. V lost 4 bases, J lost 3 bases, and 3 bases stayed unmatched.

This clone was observed once. The rearrangement uses TRBV7-8 and TRBJ2-2; 10 nucleotides match TRBD2. V was clipped by 7 bases and J by 5 bases; unmatched bases: 7. The germline CDR1 and CDR2 sequences are SGHVS and FQNEAQ. The CDR3 length is 15 residues. The CDR3 region has the DNA TGTGCCAGCAAGGGGGCTAGCGGGAGAACCGGGGAGCTGTTTTTT. Translated, it gives CASKGASGRTGELFF.

On this clone itself: A read error is possible here, since a much larger clone lies one base away. The rearrangement links TRBV28 to TRBJ1-5, with a possible D match to TRBD1 (5 bases). This CDR3 is built from 14 residues. Germline-derived CDR1 and CDR2 are MDHEN and SYDVKM. In nucleotides, the CDR3 is TGTGCCGGCAGTCGACAGCCGAGTAATCAGCCCCAGCATTTT. Protein: CAGSRQPSNQPQHF. Based on the CDR3 plus reference TRBV28 and TRBJ1-5, the full variable domain is DVKVTQSSRYLVKRTGEKVFLECVQDMDHENMFWYRQDPGLGLRLIYFSYDVKMKEKGDIPEGYSVSREKKERFSLILESASTNQTSMYLCAGSRQPSNQPQHFGDGTRLSIL.

The rearrangement uses TRBV7-9 and TRBJ2-7, with a possible D match to TRBD1 (7 bases). The CDR3 runs 16 residues. Trimming stripped 1 base from V and 7 bases from J, with 20 bases between. The V gene's germline CDR1 is SEHNR and CDR2 FQNEAQ (reference sequence). CDR3 nucleotide sequence: TGTGCCAGCAGCTTAGGGAGGGGGACAGCCACTTATGAGCAGTACTTC. This gives the protein CASSLGRGTATYEQYF.

This sequence joins TRBV27 and TRBJ2-1, with 11 bases fitting TRBD2. V gave up 3 bases and J gave up 8 bases; unmatched junction bases: 12. The V gene's germline CDR1 is MNHEY and CDR2 SMNVEV (reference sequence). The CDR3 runs 17 residues. The CDR3 DNA reads as TGTGCCAGCAGTTTTTTTAAGGGGTTACTAGCGGGAGATGAGCAGTTCTTC. Translated, it gives CASSFFKGLLAGDEQFF.

The chain combines TRBV23-1 with TRBJ2-7; no clear D gene. TRBV23-1 is reported as an ORF; its role is uncertain. V lost 4 bases, J lost 0 bases, and 13 bases lay in between. The CDR3 sequence is 15 residues long. For the CDR3, the DNA is TGCGCCAGCAGTCCCCAATATCCCCCCTCCTACGAGCAGTACTTC. This codes for CASSPQYPPSYEQYF.

This clone showed up just once. The chain recombines TRBV5-1 with TRBJ1-6; 9 bases fit TRBD1. CDR1 SGHRS and CDR2 YFSETQ come from the germline V gene. J was trimmed by 10 bases and V by 0 bases; bases with no gene match: 8. CDR3 length equals 16 residues. The CDR3 spells CASSLEPDRGKSPLHF. For the CDR3, the DNA is TGCGCCAGCAGCTTGGAACCCGACAGGGGGAAGTCACCCCTCCACTTT.

This chain links TRBV18 with TRBJ1-1, with 9 bases identical to TRBD1. Trimming removed 4 bases from V and 0 bases from J; junction bases left unmatched: 6. CDR1 and CDR2 from the germline V gene are KGHSH and LQKENI. This CDR3 spans 16 amino acids. This CDR3 reads CASSRRQGGMNTEAFF. CDR3 bases: TGTGCCAGCTCACGGCGACAGGGGGGTATGAACACTGAAGCTTTCTTT.

The chain joins TRBV5-6 to TRBJ1-5; possible D gene TRBD1, 6 bases. The germline V gene encodes CDR1 SGHDT and CDR2 YYEEEE. This CDR3 is built from 13 residues. Deletions cut 0 bases from V and 7 bases from J, with 8 bases between. CDR3 region: CASSLARGQPQHF. CDR3 DNA: TGTGCCAGCAGCTTGGCCAGGGGACAGCCCCAGCATTTT.

The rearrangement links TRBV4-2 to TRBJ2-1, with TRBD2 identical over 9 bases. V lost 0 bases and J lost 10; bases outside the gene matches: 7. There are 15 residues in the CDR3. Per germline, CDR1 LGHNA and CDR2 YNFKEQ. The CDR3 DNA reads as TGTGCCAGCAGCCAAGAATGGGCGAGCGGGAGGGAGCAGTTCTTC. Protein: CASSQEWASGREQFF.

V and J are TRBV30 and TRBJ1-1; D is possibly TRBD1 (5 bases). In germline, CDR1 is GTSNPN, CDR2 SVGIG (reference sequence). The CDR3 is made up of 14 amino acids. V lost 0 bases and J 1 base, leaving 9 bases between the germline ends. The CDR3 DNA is TGTGCCTGGAGTGTTGGGGCGACGAACACTGAAGCTTTCTTT. This encodes CAWSVGATNTEAFF.

The chain recombines TRBV9 with TRBJ2-4, with D possibly called TRBD1 or TRBD2 (5 bases each). From germline, CDR1 is SGDLS and CDR2 YYNGEE. The CDR3 extends over 17 amino acids. Trimming took 0 bases from V and 5 from J, leaving 18 bases between them. CDR3 sequence reads: CASSVGLEGTWENIQYF. Here the CDR3 DNA reads TGTGCCAGCAGCGTAGGCCTCGAGGGGACCTGGGAAAACATTCAGTACTTC.

The rearrangement joins TRBV7-2 to TRBJ2-5; 16 positions match TRBD2. The CDR3 runs to 16 residues. The J segment lost 5 bases and the V segment lost 4 bases, leaving 4 bases of the junction unmatched. Germline-derived CDR1 and CDR2 are SGHTA and FQGNSA. For the CDR3, the DNA is TGTGCCAGCAGCTCCTTGGGACTAGCGGGAGGGGAGACCCAGTACTTC. It specifies CASSSLGLAGGETQYF.

This clone came up once. The chain is built from TRBV6-6 and TRBJ2-7; the D is unclear. The V and J ends lost 6 bases and 7 bases respectively, with 13 bases between them. The CDR3 has 12 amino acids. CDR1 is MNHNY and CDR2 is SVGAGI in the germline V gene (reference sequence). CDR3 sequence reads: CASSQAESEQYF. CDR3 DNA sequence: TGTGCCAGCAGCCAGGCGGAATCAGAGCAGTACTTC.

This clone was counted once. The V call is TRBV28, the J call TRBJ2-7; 7 bases fit TRBD1. Germline trimming cut 7 bases from V and 9 bases from J; bases unmatched to any gene: 15. The CDR3 has 14 amino acids. Looked up from germline, CDR1 is MDHEN and CDR2 is SYDVKM. DNA of the CDR3: TGTGCCAGCAAATCGGGACAGACTATGAAGCGGCAGTACTTC. Its translation: CASKSGQTMKRQYF.

This clone showed up many times. This likely traces to a read error, being one base from a far larger clone. Because the CDR3's place on the DNA is in doubt, the DNA is left out and the CDR3 is given as listed by TCRdb. This specimen includes other DNA sequences encoding the same CDR3. The gene calls are TRBV29-1 and TRBJ1-2. Including both end residues, the CDR3 is 11 amino acids long. Germline V gives CDR1 SQVTM, CDR2 ANQGSEA. The CDR3 loop is CSESSNYGCTF.

A remark on this clone: The same CDR3 can be traced to other DNA sequences in this sample. This sequence joins TRBV9 and TRBJ2-2, with 10 positions matching TRBD2. The trim removed 3 bases at V and 1 base at J, leaving 0 bases unmatched. Germline V gives CDR1 SGDLS, CDR2 YYNGEE. The length of the CDR3 is 15 residues. The CDR3 sequence: CASSASGRNTGELFF. The CDR3 DNA reads as TGTGCCAGCAGCGCTAGCGGGAGGAACACCGGGGAGCTGTTTTTT.

This clone appeared a single time. A far larger clone is only one base removed, so a read error is likely. The chain combines TRBV4-1 with TRBJ2-7, with a weak D call TRBD2 (5 bases). The CDR3 sequence is 13 residues long. CDR1 MGHRA and CDR2 YSYEKL come from the germline V gene. In DNA, the CDR3 is TGCGCCAGCGGCCAACTAGTGGGGTACGAGCAGTACTTC. Its protein is CASGQLVGYEQYF.

The V gene is TRBV2, the J gene TRBJ2-5, with D uncertain. The V gene lost 7 bases and the J gene lost 5 bases, with 11 bases spanning the gap. The CDR3 extends over 12 amino acids. Germline loops: CDR1 SNHLY, CDR2 FYNNEI. The CDR3 loop is CASKWGSETQYF. CDR3 nucleotides: TGTGCCAGCAAGTGGGGATCGGAGACCCAGTACTTC. Looking up the rest from reference TRBV2 and TRBJ2-5 gives the full variable domain: EPEVTQTPSHQVTQMGQEVILRCVPISNHLYFYWYRQILGQKVEFLVSFYNNEISEKSEIFDDQFSVERPDGSNFTLKIRSTKLEDSAMYFCASKWGSETQYFGPGTRLLVL.

The chain combines TRBV5-1 with TRBJ1-6; D is ambiguous. The V gene lost 0 bases and the J gene lost 5 bases, with 3 bases spanning the gap. This CDR3 has 13 amino acids. From germline, CDR1 is SGHRS and CDR2 YFSETQ. As DNA, the CDR3 is TGCGCCAGCAGCTTGGGGAATAATTCACCCCTCCACTTT. Amino acids: CASSLGNNSPLHF.

The chain employs TRBV6-6 and TRBJ2-1, with 8 positions matching TRBD2. Per germline, CDR1 MNHNY and CDR2 SVGAGI (reference sequence). The CDR3 runs to 15 residues. The V gene end was trimmed by 7 bases and the J gene end by 8 bases; junction bases not matched to a gene: 13. In DNA, the CDR3 is TGTGCCAGCAAGGAACCCGGGACTAGGGGCGATGAGCAGTTCTTC. Protein product: CASKEPGTRGDEQFF.

CDR3 in DNA: TGTGCCACCAGCCGTACCTACGCCCCCCAAGAGACCCAGTACTTC. The encoded protein is CATSRTYAPQETQYF. This chain uses TRBV15 with TRBJ2-5; the D is unclear. The CDR3 extends over 15 amino acids. Germline V lookup: CDR1 LNHNV, CDR2 YYDKDF (reference sequence). With 5 bases removed from V and 1 base from J, the gap between germline ends came to 14 bases.